The clone carrying this T cell receptor beta chain was counted at least ten times. Its specificity is not known. TCRdb redid the calling of the RACE reads with MiXCR, one entry per CDR3 protein. The sample has roughly 100,000 distinct CDR3 sequences, 9.5% to 14% seen once. Time point specified: pre-sensitization, week 0. The treatment is: therapeutic diphenylcyclopropenone sensitization with weekly scalp DPC. The data derive from a study of human T cells and chemical hapten exposure. Study information: Patients had diphenylcyclopropenone applied to the scalp weekly throughout the approximately 25-week study.

CDR3 length: 15 residues. With 6 bases clipped from V and 4 bases from J, the junction kept 9 bases outside the gene matches. Study-wide points: Higher patch test scores went with higher counts of PT1 expanded TCRs.

This receptor was obtained from a woman in her sixties with alopecia areata. Some clones in this sample may be carry-over from other donors' samples. The sample was whole blood, taken in connection with sensitization to the hapten diphenylcyclopropenone (DPC). The rearrangement uses TRBV12-3 or TRBV12-4 and TRBJ1-1, with 9 nucleotides matching TRBD1. The CDR3 protein is CASRGTGSTGTEAFF. The CDR3 nucleotides read TGTGCCAGCAGGGGGACAGGGAGTACTGGCACTGAAGCTTTCTTT.